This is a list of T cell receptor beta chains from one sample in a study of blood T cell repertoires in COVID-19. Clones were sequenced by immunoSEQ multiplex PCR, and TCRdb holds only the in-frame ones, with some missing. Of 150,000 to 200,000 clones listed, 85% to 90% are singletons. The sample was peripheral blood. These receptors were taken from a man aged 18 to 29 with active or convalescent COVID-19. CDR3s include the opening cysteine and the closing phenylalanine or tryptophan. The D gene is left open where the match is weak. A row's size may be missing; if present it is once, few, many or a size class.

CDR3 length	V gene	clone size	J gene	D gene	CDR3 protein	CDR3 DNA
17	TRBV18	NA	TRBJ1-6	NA	CASSRDSTGVINSPLHF	TGTGCCAGCTCACGGGACTCTACCGGGGTTATTAATTCACCCCTCCACTTT
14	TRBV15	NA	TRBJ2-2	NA	CATSREGVTGELFF	TGTGCCACCAGCAGAGAAGGGGTCACCGGGGAGCTGTTTTTT
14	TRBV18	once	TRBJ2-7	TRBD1	CASSPGQGTYEQYF	TGTGCCAGCTCACCGGGACAGGGGACCTACGAGCAGTACTTC
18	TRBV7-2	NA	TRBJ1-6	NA	CASSLASAGIISNSPLHF	TGTGCCAGCAGCTTAGCTTCAGCGGGTATAATCAGTAATTCACCCCTCCACTTT
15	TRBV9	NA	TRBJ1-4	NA	CASSVEGVGYEKLFF	TGTGCCAGCAGCGTAGAAGGGGTCGGATACGAAAAACTGTTTTTT
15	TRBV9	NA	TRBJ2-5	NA	CASSVRTTTQETQYF	TGTGCCAGCAGCGTAAGGACTACCACTCAAGAGACCCAGTACTTC
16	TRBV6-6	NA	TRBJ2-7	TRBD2	CASSKIAGVVTSEQYF	TGTGCCAGCAGTAAAATAGCGGGAGTGGTTACGTCTGAGCAGTACTTC
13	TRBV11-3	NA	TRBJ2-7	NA	CASSFGSSYEQYF	TGTGCCAGCAGCTTCGGGAGCTCCTACGAGCAGTACTTC
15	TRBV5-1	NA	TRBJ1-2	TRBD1	CASSLWTGGEYGYTF	TGCGCCAGCAGCCTGTGGACAGGTGGAGAATATGGCTACACCTTC
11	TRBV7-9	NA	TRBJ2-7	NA	CASSPANEQYF	TGTGCCAGCAGCCCCGCGAACGAGCAGTACTTC
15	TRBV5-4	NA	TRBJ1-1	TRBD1	CASSLGTGERGEAFF	TGTGCCAGCAGCTTGGGGACAGGGGAGCGAGGTGAAGCTTTCTTT
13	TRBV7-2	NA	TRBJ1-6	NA	CASSRRDNSPLHF	TGTGCCAGCAGCCGCCGGGATAATTCACCCCTCCACTTT
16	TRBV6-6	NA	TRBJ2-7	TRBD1	CASSTNTGALFYEQYF	TGTGCCAGCAGTACAAATACAGGGGCCCTTTTCTACGAGCAGTACTTC
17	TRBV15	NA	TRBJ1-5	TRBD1	CATSRETVGSGGQPQHF	TGTGCCACCAGCAGAGAGACGGTGGGCTCAGGGGGTCAGCCCCAGCATTTT
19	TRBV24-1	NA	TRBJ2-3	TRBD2	CATSGPLSLAGFRTDTQYF	TGTGCCACCAGTGGCCCCCTCTCATTAGCGGGATTTAGGACAGATACGCAGTATTTT
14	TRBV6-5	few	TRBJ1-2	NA	CASKLSLRDYGYTF	TGTGCCAGCAAACTTTCGTTAAGAGACTATGGCTACACCTTC
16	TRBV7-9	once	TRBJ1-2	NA	CASSPSVDSIFHGYTF	TGTGCCAGCAGCCCGTCCGTGGACAGCATCTTCCATGGCTACACCTTC
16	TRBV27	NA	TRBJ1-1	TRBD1	CASSFAAGGIYTEAFF	TGTGCCAGCAGTTTTGCCGCAGGGGGCATTTACACTGAAGCTTTCTTT
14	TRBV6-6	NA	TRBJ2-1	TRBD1	CASGSTGAYNEQFF	TGTGCCAGCGGATCTACAGGGGCCTACAATGAGCAGTTCTTC
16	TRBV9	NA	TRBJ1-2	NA	CASSVGWQDFDYGYTF	TGTGCCAGCAGCGTAGGGTGGCAGGACTTCGACTATGGCTACACCTTC
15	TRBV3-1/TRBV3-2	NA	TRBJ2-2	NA	CASSQGSRGTGELFF	TGTGCCAGCAGCCAGGGCTCGCGGGGAACCGGGGAGCTGTTTTTT
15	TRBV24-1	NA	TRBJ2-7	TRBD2	CATSDRLADLNEQYF	TGTGCCACCAGTGACCGACTAGCGGATCTGAACGAGCAGTACTTC
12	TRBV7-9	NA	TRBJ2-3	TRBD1	CAKRQGEDTQYF	TGTGCCAAAAGACAGGGAGAGGATACGCAGTATTTT
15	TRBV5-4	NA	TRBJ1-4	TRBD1	CASSHPGQKNEKLFF	TGTGCCAGCAGCCATCCGGGACAGAAAAATGAAAAACTGTTTTTT
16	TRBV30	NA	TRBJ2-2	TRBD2	CAWSVRLAYDTGELFF	TGTGCCTGGAGTGTTAGACTAGCTTACGACACCGGGGAGCTGTTTTTT
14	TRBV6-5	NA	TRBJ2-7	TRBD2	CASSYGTTYYEQYF	TGTGCCAGCAGTTACGGGACTACTTACTACGAGCAGTACTTC
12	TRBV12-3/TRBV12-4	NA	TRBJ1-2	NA	CASSLEGRFYTF	TGTGCCAGCAGTTTAGAGGGGCGATTCTACACCTTC
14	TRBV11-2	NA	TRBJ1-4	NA	CASSSPARGEKLFF	TGTGCCAGCAGCTCTCCGGCCAGAGGTGAAAAACTGTTTTTT
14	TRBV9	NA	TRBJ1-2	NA	CASSPPQGNYGYTF	TGTGCCAGCAGCCCCCCCCAGGGAAACTATGGCTACACCTTC